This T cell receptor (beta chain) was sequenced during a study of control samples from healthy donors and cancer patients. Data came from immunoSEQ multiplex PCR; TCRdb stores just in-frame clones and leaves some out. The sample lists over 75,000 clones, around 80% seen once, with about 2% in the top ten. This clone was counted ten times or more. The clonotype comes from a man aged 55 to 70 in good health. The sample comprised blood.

CDR3 coding DNA: TGCGCCAGCAGCCATCTCATCCCCCGGGACAGTCAAGACAATGAGCAGTTCTTC. Protein: CASSHLIPRDSQDNEQFF. This chain uses TRBV4-1 with TRBJ2-1, with 7 bases aligning to TRBD1. V dropped 3 bases and J dropped 5; count of bases not matched to a gene: 16. This CDR3 is 18 amino acids long. Germline assignment: CDR1 MGHRA and CDR2 YSYEKL.